The present entry profiles one TCR beta chain with its context. V dropped 2 bases and J dropped 2 bases, with 8 bases sitting between them. Germline lookup yields CDR1 KGHSH and CDR2 LQKENI. The CDR3 consists of 14 residues. The data derive from a study of CD8 T cells in Susac syndrome. Sequencing of TCR beta covered CD8+ and CD4+ T cells obtained from blood. The multiple sclerosis controls were treatment-naive patients, and their relapsing-remitting disease was stable or active. RNA totalling roughly 0.5 to 1 ug underwent reverse transcription with random hexamers. The method of amplification for TCR beta CDR3 was immunoSEQ multiplex PCR, covering 54 Vbeta and 13 Jbeta. In TCRdb, the immunoSEQ multiplex PCR reads were re-called with MiXCR into one record per CDR3 protein. In the table there are approximately 170,000 distinct CDR3 sequences, roughly 94% of which are singletons.

The specimen was CD4+ T cells from PBMCs. V and J are TRBV18 and TRBJ2-3, with D unresolved. This TCR was sampled from a human donor with multiple sclerosis. The CDR3 region is CASSPTLSTDTQYF. The CDR3 coding sequence is TGTGCCAGCTCACCAACCCTCTCCACAGATACGCAGTATTTT.